The rows below give T cell receptor beta chains drawn from one sample of a study of shared clonotypes between healthy human individuals. Sequencing was performed with immunoSEQ multiplex PCR; in TCRdb, only in-frame clones are kept and a portion is missing. The data show around 88,000 clones, under 80% seen once. Material: memory CD8+ T cells sorted from blood. Receptors were obtained from a man aged 25-45 years in good health. The CDR3 runs from the conserved cysteine through the conserved F or W. D genes are given only for firm matches. The listing skips clone size in some rows; elsewhere it reads once, few, many or a size class.

D gene	V gene	J gene	clone size	CDR3 DNA	CDR3 protein
.	TRBV19	TRBJ2-7	.	TGTGCCAGTAGTATATTTGAGGAATCCCACTCCTACGAGCAGTACTTC	CASSIFEESHSYEQYF
TRBD2	TRBV30	TRBJ2-7	.	TGTGCCTGGAGTGACATTGGGACTAGCGGGCGAGTGGTGACCTACGAGCAGTACTTC	CAWSDIGTSGRVVTYEQYF
.	TRBV9	TRBJ1-5	.	TGTGCCAGCAGCCCCTCGGGCGCCCAGCCCCAGCATTTT	CASSPSGAQPQHF
.	TRBV4-3	TRBJ2-1	once	TGCGCCAGCAGCCAAGATCGGGGGACCTACAATGAGCAGTTCTTC	CASSQDRGTYNEQFF
.	TRBV25-1	TRBJ1-1	.	TGTGCCAGCAGTCAAATCTCCGGAGGGGAGAACACTGAAGCTTTCTTT	CASSQISGGENTEAFF
.	TRBV7-9	TRBJ1-2	few	TGTGCCAGCAGCTTATCGGCAGCCTTCTATGGCTACACCTTC	CASSLSAAFYGYTF
TRBD2	TRBV29-1	TRBJ2-1	.	TGCAGCGGGAGTCTAGCGGGAGGCAATGAGCAGTTCTTC	CSGSLAGGNEQFF
.	TRBV19	TRBJ1-1	.	TGTGCCAGTAGTATTTGGGGGCTCGACACTGAAGCTTTCTTT	CASSIWGLDTEAFF
.	TRBV7-4	TRBJ2-5	.	TGTGCCAGCAGCTTAGTTCAGAAGACCCAGTACTTC	CASSLVQKTQYF
.	TRBV30	TRBJ2-1	.	TGTGCCTGGAGTGCTGGGACTGAGGATGAGCAGTTCTTC	CAWSAGTEDEQFF